The 23 T cell receptor beta chains in this list originate from one sample, sequenced in a study of breast tumors, draining lymph nodes, adjacent tissues. TCRdb called the multiplex PCR reads again in MiXCR, with one record for every CDR3 protein. The table has under 25,000 distinct CDR3 sequences, roughly two fifths seen once. The specimen sequenced was breast tumor tissue. Receptors originate from a female donor with breast cancer. Some clones in this sample may be carry-over from other donors' samples.

The chain couples TRBV24-1 to TRBJ2-1; 8 bases are a match to TRBD1. The V segment lost 4 bases and the J segment 4 bases; nucleotides outside the gene matches: 5. The germline V gene has CDR1 KGHDR and CDR2 SFDVKD. The CDR3 contains 15 residues. This CDR3 reads CATSDPYRGYNEQFF. The CDR3 DNA is TGTGCCACCAGTGACCCTTACAGGGGGTACAATGAGCAGTTCTTC.

This clonotype was counted at least ten times. The rearrangement links TRBV28 to TRBJ2-7; D is unclear. The V and J ends lost 2 bases and 2 bases respectively, with 10 bases between them. Germline loops: CDR1 MDHEN, CDR2 SYDVKM. The CDR3 is 14 residues long. CDR3 nucleotides: TGTGCCAGCAGTTTAAGGGCTGAGCCCTACGAGCAGTACTTC. Translating gives CASSLRAEPYEQYF.

The chain is built from TRBV20-1 and TRBJ2-3; TRBD2 aligns across 8 bases. The junction had 2 bases not matched to a gene; V was cut back by 2 bases and J by 1 base. Per the germline V gene, CDR1 is DFQATT and CDR2 is SNEGSKA (reference sequence). The CDR3 runs to 14 residues. The CDR3 loop reads CSARRAGGTDTQYF. The CDR3 region has the DNA TGCAGTGCTAGACGAGCGGGGGGCACAGATACGCAGTATTTT.

The V and J genes are TRBV7-9 and TRBJ2-7; 8 bases are a match to TRBD1. V gave up 7 bases and J gave up 2 bases; unmatched junction bases: 10. Germline V gene sequence: CDR1 SEHNR, CDR2 FQNEAQ (reference sequence). This CDR3 contains 15 residues. The CDR3 DNA is TGTGCCAGCAACCCCTTGGCAGGGGGCACCTACGAGCAGTACTTC. This translates into CASNPLAGGTYEQYF.

This clonotype was seen repeatedly, ten times or more. The V and J genes are TRBV7-8 and TRBJ2-2, with a tentative D call TRBD1 (6 bases). There are 15 residues in the CDR3. The germline V gene encodes CDR1 SGHVS and CDR2 FQNEAQ. Trimming took 11 bases from V and 0 from J, leaving 16 bases between them. DNA for the CDR3: TGTGCCGGCAAACCGGGGACATCGAACACCGGGGAGCTGTTTTTT. Amino acids: CAGKPGTSNTGELFF.

The chain employs TRBV19 and TRBJ2-7; 11 nucleotides match TRBD2. J lost 3 bases, V lost 4 bases, and 8 bases had no gene match. The CDR3 has 16 amino acids. Germline V gene lookup returns CDR1 LNHDA and CDR2 SQIVND (reference sequence). CDR3 residues: CASSTSGLAEYYEQYF. The CDR3 DNA reads TGTGCCAGTAGTACATCGGGACTAGCGGAGTACTACGAGCAGTACTTC.

The J gene is TRBJ2-7, the V gene TRBV7-9; no firm D call. The CDR3 loop spans 15 amino acids. Trimming removed 5 bases from V and 3 bases from J, with 17 bases in between. The germline CDR1 and CDR2 sequences are SEHNR and FQNEAQ (reference sequence). The chain's CDR3 is CASSPQGGGRYEQYF. In nucleotides, the CDR3 is TGTGCCAGCAGCCCTCAAGGTGGCGGCCGCTACGAGCAGTACTTC.

This clonotype was recorded at least ten times. The chain joins TRBV6-2 or TRBV6-3 to TRBJ2-3; D is uncertain. CDR3 size: 14 residues. Germline values: CDR1 MNHEY, CDR2 SVGEGT. The V and J ends lost 5 bases and 8 bases respectively, with 17 bases between them. The CDR3 reads CASSQLLERSTQYF. DNA of the CDR3: TGTGCCAGCAGTCAGCTTTTGGAACGGAGTACGCAGTATTTT.

The chain recombines TRBV12-3 or TRBV12-4 with TRBJ2-7; D unclear. The ends were cut back, 3 bases at V and 5 bases at J, with 14 bases in the middle. The CDR3 spans 14 residues. The CDR3 nucleotides are TGTGCCAGCAGTTTGGTGGGCAGAAACGACGAGCAGTACTTC. This codes for CASSLVGRNDEQYF.

This clonotype was found many times. The chain joins TRBV20-1 to TRBJ2-1; a possible D gene is TRBD2 (6 bases). V was clipped by 1 base and J by 0 bases, with 10 bases between them. CDR1 is DFQATT, CDR2 SNEGSKA, per germline (reference sequence). The CDR3 has 15 amino acids. The CDR3 here is CSARVPGVSYNEQFF. DNA of the CDR3: TGCAGTGCTAGAGTTCCGGGGGTCTCCTACAATGAGCAGTTCTTC.

This clonotype was recorded at least ten times. This rearrangement joins TRBV6-5 to TRBJ1-4; tentatively, D is TRBD1 (6 bases). Germline values: CDR1 MNHEY, CDR2 SVGAGI. Trimming pared 7 bases from V and 6 bases from J, leaving 12 bases between. This CDR3 region has 13 residues. The CDR3 spells CASKGQGYEKLFF. The CDR3 coding sequence is TGTGCCAGCAAAGGGCAGGGGTATGAAAAACTGTTTTTT.

This clonotype was detected many times. V and J are TRBV7-2 and TRBJ1-2; 12 bases are a match to TRBD1. Germline V CDR1 and CDR2: SGHTA, FQGNSA. V lost 1 base and J lost 6; bases outside the gene matches: 6. This CDR3 has 16 amino acids. In nucleotides, the CDR3 is TGTGCCAGCAGCTTAGACGGGACAGGGGGCGCGAATGGCTACACCTTC. Translation: CASSLDGTGGANGYTF.

This clonotype was counted only a few times. Just one base apart from a much larger clone, this may be a read error. The V gene is TRBV5-4, the J gene TRBJ2-7; tentatively, D is TRBD2 (5 bases). CDR1 is SGHNT, CDR2 YYREEE, per germline (reference sequence). The CDR3 loop spans 15 amino acids. Deletions cut 5 bases from V and 2 bases from J, with 17 bases between. DNA of the CDR3: TGTGCCAGCAGGTCCGGGCTAGCACTTCCCTACGAGCAGTACTTC. Its translation is CASRSGLALPYEQYF.

This clonotype was found many times. This CDR3 reads CAIGASSYNEQFF. CDR3 bases: TGTGCCATCGGAGCCAGCTCCTACAATGAGCAGTTCTTC. The chain employs TRBV10-3 and TRBJ2-1, with D unclear. The V end lost 8 bases, the J end lost 0 bases, and 8 bases lay between the germline ends. This CDR3 contains 13 residues. Germline CDR1 is ENHRY and CDR2 is SYGVKD.

This clonotype was recorded many times. V usage is TRBV9 and J usage is TRBJ2-3, with 10 bases identical to TRBD2. Germline V gene lookup returns CDR1 SGDLS and CDR2 YYNGEE. The V gene end was trimmed by 0 bases and the J gene end by 6 bases; junction bases not matched to a gene: 13. The CDR3 runs to 18 residues. The CDR3 here is CASSVGGLAGVGADTQYF. In DNA, the CDR3 is TGTGCCAGCAGCGTAGGTGGTCTAGCGGGAGTGGGAGCGGATACGCAGTATTTT. Filled out from reference TRBV9 and TRBJ2-3, the complete variable domain reads DSGVTQTPKHLITATGQRVTLRCSPRSGDLSVYWYQQSLDQGLQFLIQYYNGEERAKGNILERFSAQQFPDLHSELNLSSLELGDSALYFCASSVGGLAGVGADTQYFGPGTRLTVL.

V is TRBV9 and J is TRBJ2-7; TRBD2 matches at 8 bases. This CDR3 is 16 amino acids long. V lost 6 bases, J lost 5 bases, and 16 bases stayed unmatched. Germline CDR1 and CDR2: SGDLS and YYNGEE. The CDR3 here is CASTPVGGLALDEQYF. The DNA for the CDR3 is TGTGCCAGCACCCCCGTTGGTGGACTAGCATTAGACGAGCAGTACTTC.

This clonotype was counted ten times or more. The J gene is TRBJ2-3, the V gene TRBV5-1, with a possible D match to TRBD2 (5 bases). This CDR3 comprises 15 residues. The V end lost 1 base, the J end lost 2 bases, and 11 bases lay between the germline ends. Germline CDR1 SGHRS, CDR2 YFSETQ. CDR3 protein: CASSLSSGSTDTQYF. The CDR3 DNA sequence: TGCGCCAGCAGCTTGTCTTCGGGATCCACAGATACGCAGTATTTT. Full variable domain (remainder filled in from reference TRBV5-1 and TRBJ2-3): KAGVTQTPRYLIKTRGQQVTLSCSPISGHRSVSWYQQTPGQGLQFLFEYFSETQRNKGNFPGRFSGRQFSNSRSEMNVSTLELGDSALYLCASSLSSGSTDTQYFGPGTRLTVL.

This clonotype was recorded many times. This chain joins TRBV19 and TRBJ2-1; 9 bases are a match to TRBD1. V lost 7 bases to trimming and J lost 4 bases; unmatched junction nucleotides: 8. The germline gives CDR1 LNHDA, CDR2 SQIVND (reference sequence). The CDR3 sequence is 15 residues long. The CDR3, as DNA: TGTGCCAGTACAGTGACAGGGGGGGGATACAATGAGCAGTTCTTC. This sequence encodes CASTVTGGGYNEQFF.

This clonotype was counted at least ten times. The chain uses TRBV19 and TRBJ2-2; 7 nucleotides line up with TRBD2. CDR1 is LNHDA, CDR2 SQIVND, per germline (reference sequence). This CDR3 region has 15 residues. Trimming took 8 bases from V and 7 from J; bases not matched to a gene: 13. CDR3 sequence reads: CASSISGNYIGELFF. The CDR3 DNA is TGTGCCAGTTCGATAAGCGGGAATTACATCGGGGAGCTGTTTTTT. The full variable domain, with the rest looked up from reference TRBV19 and TRBJ2-2, is DGGITQSPKYLFRKEGQNVTLSCEQNLNHDAMYWYRQDPGQGLRLIYYSQIVNDFQKGDIAEGYSVSREKKESFPLTVTSAQKNPTAFYLCASSISGNYIGELFFGEGSRLTVL.

The chain is built from TRBV7-8 and TRBJ2-3; D is perhaps TRBD1 (6 bases). CDR1 is SGHVS and CDR2 is FQNEAQ in the germline V gene. The CDR3 consists of 12 residues. The germline V and J ends were trimmed by 7 bases and 4 bases, with 9 bases remaining between them. This chain's CDR3 is CASTSGADTQYF. The CDR3 DNA is TGTGCCAGCACTTCAGGGGCAGATACGCAGTATTTT.

The genes are TRBV19 and TRBJ1-2, with no clear D. The CDR3 runs 12 residues. V was cut by 10 bases and J by 8 bases, with 17 bases left in between. Germline V gene lookup returns CDR1 LNHDA and CDR2 SQIVND (reference sequence). CDR3 coding DNA: TGTGCCATAATTAGGCCGTCCCGAGGCTACACCTTC. Translated: CAIIRPSRGYTF.

This clonotype occurred many times. A much larger clone lies one base from this, so it may be a read error. Since the CDR3 does not end with the conserved phenylalanine or tryptophan, this likely comes from a read error. This rearrangement joins TRBV9 to TRBJ1-2, with D unclear. Per the germline V gene, CDR1 is SGDLS and CDR2 is YYNGEE. This CDR3 is built from 13 residues. The germline V and J ends were trimmed by 0 bases and 10 bases, with 13 bases remaining between them. The CDR3 DNA sequence: TGTGCCAGCAGCGTAGAGTTCGGAGGGCTCTACACCTCC. Protein: CASSVEFGGLYTS.

This clonotype is categorized as medium-sized (0.01 to 0.1%). The V call is TRBV7-8, the J call TRBJ2-7; D is ambiguous. Germline V CDR1 and CDR2: SGHVS, FQNEAQ. The V and J ends lost 3 bases and 3 bases respectively, with 9 bases between them. The CDR3 extends over 13 amino acids. The CDR3 DNA follows: TGTGCCAGCAGCTTGGGATTACACTACGAGCAGTACTTC. This codes for CASSLGLHYEQYF. Based on the CDR3 plus reference TRBV7-8 and TRBJ2-7, the full variable domain is GAGVSQSPRYKVAKRGQDVALRCDPISGHVSLFWYQQALGQGPEFLTYFQNEAQLDKSGLPSDRFFAERPEGSVSTLKIQRTQQEDSAVYLCASSLGLHYEQYFGPGTRLTVT.